This TCR beta chain was found in a study of CD8 T cells in ankylosing spondylitis. General study findings and limits: Reportedly, matched ankylosing spondylitis synovial fluid was significantly enriched for disease-linked clones. Previous work reported some of these motif variants in the synovial fluid and blood of reactive arthritis. Among TCR beta sequences, a motif of several highly homologous variants appeared characteristic of ankylosing spondylitis blood.

With V trimmed by 6 bases and J by 8 bases, 12 bases remained unmatched. Germline assignment: CDR1 KGHSH and CDR2 LQKENI. This CDR3 has 16 residues. Quantitative 5'-RACE with molecular barcodes produced the TCR beta libraries. MiXCR was run by TCRdb on the 5' RACE reads, yielding one entry per CDR3 protein. The table records about 800,000 distinct CDR3 sequences, approximately 10% of them present only once. In its sample, this clonotype was seen a few times. Its antigen is still unknown. This receptor was obtained from a male donor with ankylosing spondylitis. Material: blood, either unsorted or a sorted T cell fraction (not recorded which). V gene TRBV18 combines with J gene TRBJ2-1; 11 bases agree with TRBD2. For the CDR3, the DNA is TGTGCCAGCTCCCCGTTTGTAGCGGGAGGGGAGGATGAGCAGTTCTTC. Protein sequence: CASSPFVAGGEDEQFF.